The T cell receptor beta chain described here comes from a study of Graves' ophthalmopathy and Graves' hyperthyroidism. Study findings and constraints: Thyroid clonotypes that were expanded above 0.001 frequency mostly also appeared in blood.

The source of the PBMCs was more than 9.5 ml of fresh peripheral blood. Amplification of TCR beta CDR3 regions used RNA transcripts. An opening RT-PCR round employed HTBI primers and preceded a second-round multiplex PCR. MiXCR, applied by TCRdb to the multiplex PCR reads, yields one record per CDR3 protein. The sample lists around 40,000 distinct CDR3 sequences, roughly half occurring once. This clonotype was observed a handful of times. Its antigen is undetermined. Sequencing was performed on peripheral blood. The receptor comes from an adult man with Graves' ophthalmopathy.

CDR3 loop: CAWSVIRGVEAFF. The CDR3, as DNA: TGTGCCTGGAGTGTAATTCGGGGGGTTGAAGCTTTCTTT. The chain carries TRBV30 and TRBJ1-1; a possible D gene is TRBD1 (5 bases). Germline CDR1 and CDR2: GTSNPN and SVGIG (reference sequence). V was shortened by 0 bases and J by 7 bases, with 12 bases between the two germline ends. The CDR3 is 13 residues long.